This T cell receptor (beta chain) derives from a study of blood T cell repertoires in COVID-19 (dated by TCRdb to 2019 to 2021). The study in broad terms: Samples from collaborators originated in the United States, Italy and Spain and spanned both the acute and convalescent phases of COVID-19. The prospective study material was composed of cDNA or gDNA derived from T cells, B-cell-depleted T cells, or PBMCs. The dataset comprised deeply sampled blood TCRbeta repertoires from subjects exposed to, actively infected with, or recovered from COVID-19. The repertoires were released in a freely available public database meant as a resource for research on the immune response to SARS-CoV-2. The samples were drawn from the first 160 participants of the ongoing ImmuneRACE study and from 1,254 subjects provided by 6 global collaborators. Nearly every sample came with metadata listing a de-identified subject ID, COVID-19 status, age in years and sex. Where available, HLA class I and class II types were taken from metadata supplied by the sample provider and were not determined by assay-based typing.

The collaborating institutions used their own protocols to collect whole blood in K2EDTA tubes. For TCRbeta analysis, collaborators shipped samples as frozen whole blood, isolated PBMCs, or DNA extracted from either of those sample types. From the cysteine up to the phenylalanine, the CDR3 has a length of 18 residues. The entry retains the CDR3 DNA only, 54 bases that are in frame from base 1. CDR1 and CDR2 (MNHEY, SMNVEV) derive from the germline V gene (reference sequence). Trimming leaves V shorter by 8 bases and J shorter by 1 base, with the junction holding 16 bases beyond the gene matches. TCRbeta CDR3 regions were amplified from genomic DNA by means of the immunoSEQ Assay, a bias-controlled multiplex PCR. The source study handled its data this way. The number of nucleated cells in each sample was estimated from the amplification of reference gene primers within the assay. Sequence reads were collapsed and filtered to measure the absolute abundance of every unique TCRbeta CDR3 rearrangement. Productive Simpson clonality was computed per sample as the square root of Simpson's diversity index over productive rearrangements. TCRdb's version of the immuneACCESS table is confined to in-frame rearrangements and falls short of the full clone set. An unresolved V gene accounts for under half of the shortfall where checked; the remainder is of unknown origin. That table is the source of V, J and clone size, and D and trimming were worked out from the DNA. The sample table holds some 25,000 clones, of which 81% were seen once. Clones ranked in the top ten supply less than 8.5% of the sample.

Here is what the overall study found, with its caveats: The amount of clinical and demographic metadata varied by source and participant and was provided uncurated.

Comment on this clone: Its antigen target is currently unknown. Per-base quality was not reported, and no clone a single base away is much larger than it.

The sequencing sample was made of peripheral blood. The receptor was isolated from a man aged 65-85 years with acute or convalescent COVID-19. The rearranged chain carries TRBV27 and TRBJ2-7; TRBD1 fits 11 bases in the junction. The CDR3 protein is CASRPLGTGGTRSYEQYF. The DNA reads TGTGCCAGCCGACCTCTAGGGACAGGGGGTACAAGGTCCTACGAGCAGTACTTC.